This passage covers 22 T cell receptor beta chains from one sample sequenced in a study of shared clonotypes between healthy human individuals (dated by TCRdb to about 2020). The library was obtained by the immunoSEQ multiplex PCR assay. This is the immuneACCESS table as TCRdb keeps it, with only in-frame sequences that have V and J called. A part of the clones is gone; compared with another copy, unresolved V genes explain less than half, and the rest is unexplained. This sample has about 520,000 clones in its table, and approximately 94% of those were observed once. Of the sample, about 0.064% falls within the top ten clones. Sequenced material: naive CD4+ T cells sorted from blood. The cell subset or site label on this specimen signifies: CD45RA+ positively selected. These TCRs come from a woman aged 25-40 years in good health.

The gene calls are TRBV5-4 and TRBJ2-7, with 8 bases lining up with TRBD2. V shed 3 bases and J 3 bases; nucleotides not matched to a gene: 8. CDR3 length: 15 residues. CDR1 and CDR2 from the germline V gene are SGHNT and YYREEE (reference sequence). The DNA of the CDR3 is TGTGCCAGCAGCTCGGATCCCGGGGGGGGCTACGAGCAGTACTTC. Its protein product is CASSSDPGGGYEQYF.

This clone has just one count. The chain combines TRBV5-1 with TRBJ2-7; TRBD2 agrees at 9 bases. The CDR3 has 16 amino acids. Germline CDR1 reads SGHRS; CDR2 reads YFSETQ. The ends lost 0 bases at V and 0 bases at J; junction bases unmatched: 4. CDR3 nucleotides: TGCGCCAGCAGCTTGGGGACTAGCGCCAGCTCCTACGAGCAGTACTTC. Amino acids: CASSLGTSASSYEQYF.

The chain is built from TRBV27 and TRBJ2-7; tentative D call: TRBD2 (5 bases). Germline lookup yields CDR1 MNHEY and CDR2 SMNVEV (reference sequence). V dropped 4 bases and J dropped 3 bases, with 16 bases sitting between them. This CDR3 comprises 15 residues. The CDR3 nucleotides read TGTGCCAGCAGTTCGGCGGCGGCCGGGGACTACGAGCAGTACTTC. As protein: CASSSAAAGDYEQYF.

Regarding this clone: This specimen includes other DNA sequences encoding the same CDR3. The chain joins TRBV2 to TRBJ1-5; 8 bases match TRBD1. J gave up 0 bases and V 4 bases, and 2 bases lay outside the gene matches. The germline CDR1 and CDR2 sequences are SNHLY and FYNNEI. The CDR3 runs to 15 residues. CDR3 DNA: TGTGCCAGCAGTGGACAGGGGAATAGCAATCAGCCCCAGCATTTT. This encodes CASSGQGNSNQPQHF.

CDR3 residues: CASSLKQGANTGELFF. CDR3 bases: TGTGCCAGCAGCTTAAAACAGGGGGCGAACACCGGGGAGCTGTTTTTT. The gene calls are TRBV7-6 and TRBJ2-2; 8 bases line up with TRBD1. V dropped 2 bases and J dropped 0; count of bases not matched to a gene: 2. Germline CDR1 is SGHVS and CDR2 is FNYEAQ. CDR3 length: 16 residues.

The chain recombines TRBV27 with TRBJ1-2; TRBD1 matches 8 bases. CDR1 is MNHEY, CDR2 SMNVEV, per germline (reference sequence). V shed 4 bases and J 6 bases; nucleotides not matched to a gene: 4. CDR3 length: 13 residues. The CDR3 coding sequence is TGTGCCAGCAGTTACAGACAGGGGCATGGCTACACCTTC. Amino acids: CASSYRQGHGYTF.

The chain couples TRBV2 to TRBJ2-7; 14 bases are a match to TRBD2. CDR3 size: 14 residues. The germline CDR1 and CDR2 sequences are SNHLY and FYNNEI. The V gene end was trimmed by 6 bases and the J gene end by 4 bases; junction bases not matched to a gene: 2. The CDR3 DNA sequence: TGTGCCAGCAGGGGACTAGCGGGAGAATACGAGCAGTACTTC. Translating gives CASRGLAGEYEQYF.

This sequence joins TRBV2 and TRBJ1-2; D perhaps matches TRBD1 (5 bases). V was clipped by 0 bases and J by 3 bases, with 17 bases between them. Germline V gene lookup returns CDR1 SNHLY and CDR2 FYNNEI. The CDR3 is made up of 17 amino acids. DNA of the CDR3: TGTGCCAGCAGTGAAGCGACACTTCGGGGGAGTGACTATGGCTACACCTTC. Its protein product is CASSEATLRGSDYGYTF.

This chain links TRBV7-9 with TRBJ2-7, with unresolved D. V shed 5 bases and J shed 5 bases, with 7 bases lying between them. The V gene's germline CDR1 is SEHNR and CDR2 FQNEAQ (reference sequence). CDR3 length equals 11 residues. CDR3 loop: CASSAGNEQYF. DNA of the CDR3: TGTGCCAGCAGCGCCGGCAACGAGCAGTACTTC. The full variable domain, with the rest looked up from reference TRBV7-9 and TRBJ2-7, is DTGVSQNPRHKITKRGQNVTFRCDPISEHNRLYWYRQTLGQGPEFLTYFQNEAQLEKSRLLSDRFSAERPKGSFSTLEIQRTEQGDSAMYLCASSAGNEQYFGPGTRLTVT.

The chain couples TRBV4-2 to TRBJ2-2; no clear D. The CDR3 covers 18 residues. V lost 0 bases and J lost 0, with 14 bases in between. Germline CDR1 and CDR2: LGHNA and YNFKEQ. DNA of the CDR3: TGTGCCAGCAGCCAAGAAGGCACTCGCGGAGCGAACACCGGGGAGCTGTTTTTT. This encodes CASSQEGTRGANTGELFF.

This rearrangement joins TRBV18 to TRBJ2-1; D remains unclear. CDR3 length: 13 residues. Germline loops: CDR1 KGHSH, CDR2 LQKENI. Trimming removed 3 bases from V and 7 bases from J, with 10 bases in between. CDR3 coding DNA: TGTGCCAGCTCACCGGGCGGCTTTAATGAGCAGTTCTTC. This encodes CASSPGGFNEQFF.

The chain couples TRBV10-1 to TRBJ2-1; D remains unclear. Trimming removed 0 bases at V and 7 bases at J, with 16 bases between. This CDR3 comprises 16 residues. Germline V lookup: CDR1 WNHNN, CDR2 SYGVQD (reference sequence). DNA for the CDR3: TGCGCCAGCAGTGAGTCTGCCCCAAGGCTAATAAATGAGCAGTTCTTC. It is translated as CASSESAPRLINEQFF.

As concerns this clone: The sample holds other DNA sequences that translate to the same CDR3. The chain is built from TRBV5-1 and TRBJ1-1; D is unclear. The V gene's germline CDR1 is SGHRS and CDR2 YFSETQ. Trimming took off 0 bases at V and 0 bases at J, with 6 bases between the two ends. CDR3 length: 14 residues. DNA for the CDR3: TGCGCCAGCAGCTTGGGCCAGGTGAACACTGAAGCTTTCTTT. Protein: CASSLGQVNTEAFF.

J is TRBJ2-5 and V is TRBV19; TRBD2 might be the D (6 bases). The DNA matches TRBJ2-7 better at its end, which makes the J call doubtful. The CDR3 is made up of 13 amino acids. Germline lookup yields CDR1 LNHDA and CDR2 SQIVND (reference sequence). CDR3 loop: CASSIYSGYEQYF. The CDR3 region has the DNA TGTGCCAGTAGTATATATAGCGGCTACGAGCAGTACTTC.

The chain links TRBV7-2 to TRBJ2-7, with 8 bases matching TRBD1. Germline CDR1 SGHTA, CDR2 FQGNSA. V lost 1 base to trimming and J lost 5 bases; unmatched junction nucleotides: 7. CDR3 length: 15 amino acids. CDR3 sequence: CASSLVVDRVDEQYF. CDR3 DNA: TGTGCCAGCAGCTTAGTAGTGGACAGGGTGGACGAGCAGTACTTC.

The rearrangement uses TRBV28 and TRBJ2-1; 13 bases match TRBD2. This CDR3 has 18 amino acids. J gave up 12 bases and V 3 bases, and 17 bases lay outside the gene matches. Germline loops: CDR1 MDHEN, CDR2 SYDVKM. CDR3: CASSLPPGLAGYKAGQFF. The CDR3 coding sequence is TGTGCCAGCAGTTTGCCACCGGGACTAGCGGGATATAAGGCGGGGCAGTTCTTC.

V gene TRBV29-1 combines with J gene TRBJ1-3; 7 bases align to TRBD1. V was clipped by 4 bases and J by 4 bases; unmatched bases: 7. This CDR3 has 14 residues. From germline, CDR1 is SQVTM and CDR2 ANQGSEA. CDR3 DNA sequence: TGCAGCGTTGTCCCCGGGACAGTCGGAAACACCATATATTTT. The encoded protein is CSVVPGTVGNTIYF.

This chain joins TRBV6-5 and TRBJ1-4, with D unclear. CDR1 is MNHEY and CDR2 is SVGAGI in the germline V gene. CDR3 size: 14 residues. Deletions cut 2 bases from V and 0 bases from J, with 4 bases between. The CDR3 DNA reads TGTGCCAGCAGTTACGGAGCAACTAATGAAAAACTGTTTTTT. Protein: CASSYGATNEKLFF.

The CDR3 region has the DNA TGTGCCAGCATGAGGGGGCAGAACACTGAAGCTTTCTTT. It specifies CASMRGQNTEAFF. This chain uses TRBV27 with TRBJ1-1, with TRBD1 identical over 7 bases. This CDR3 is 13 amino acids long. J lost 1 base, V lost 7 bases, and 3 bases had no gene match. CDR1 is MNHEY, CDR2 SMNVEV, per germline (reference sequence).

The V and J genes are TRBV7-9 and TRBJ1-2; D possibly corresponds to TRBD1 (6 bases). Trimming cost V 4 bases and J 3 bases, with 21 bases left between them. The germline V gene encodes CDR1 SEHNR and CDR2 FQNEAQ (reference sequence). The length of the CDR3 is 17 residues. The CDR3 DNA sequence: TGTGCCAGCAGCTCACAGCGAACACAGGGCTGGCACTATGGCTACACCTTC. It translates to CASSSQRTQGWHYGYTF.

This chain joins TRBV5-1 and TRBJ2-3; weak D call: TRBD2 (5 bases). Germline-derived CDR1 and CDR2 are SGHRS and YFSETQ. This CDR3 contains 16 residues. V gave up 4 bases and J gave up 0 bases, with 15 bases separating them. The CDR3 sequence: CASSLWTQSSTDTQYF. The CDR3 bases are TGCGCCAGCAGCCTTTGGACTCAATCTAGCACAGATACGCAGTATTTT.

This clone was counted once. The chain carries TRBV7-9 and TRBJ2-4; 12 bases agree with TRBD2. The CDR3 consists of 14 residues. CDR1 is SEHNR, CDR2 FQNEAQ, per germline (reference sequence). The ends lost 11 bases at V and 1 base at J; junction bases unmatched: 3. The CDR3 DNA reads as TGTGCCTTTGGGACTAGCGGGGCCAAAAACATTCAGTACTTC. This encodes CAFGTSGAKNIQYF.